This T cell receptor (beta chain) was found in a study of naive CD8 T cells in extremely preterm neonates. Repertoires were generated with immunoSEQ multiplex PCR, while TCRdb's copy carries only in-frame clones and drops some. The table shows 7,400 or so clones, with almost 98% occurring only once. With V trimmed by 1 base and J by 7 bases, 5 bases remained unmatched. The CDR3 covers 13 residues. Germline lookup yields CDR1 GTSNPN and CDR2 SVGIG (reference sequence). Cord blood came from elective full-term cesareans at 37-41 weeks without labor or membrane rupture. The chain links TRBV30 to TRBJ2-7; TRBD1 agrees at 9 bases. The sample consisted of naive CD8+ T cells from cord blood. This TCR derives from a newborn in good health. The CDR3: CAWSAGQGEEQYF. CDR3 DNA sequence: TGTGCCTGGAGTGCGGGACAGGGAGAAGAGCAGTACTTC. Using reference TRBV30 and TRBJ2-7 for the parts outside the CDR3, the full variable domain is SQTIHQWPATLVQPVGSPLSLECTVEGTSNPNLYWYRQAAGRGLQLLFYSVGIGQISSEVPQNLSASRPQDRQFILSSKKLLLSDSGFYLCAWSAGQGEEQYFGPGTRLTVT.